Shown below are 14 T cell receptor beta chains from a single sample sequenced in a study of shared clonotypes between healthy human individuals. Sequencing used immunoSEQ multiplex PCR; TCRdb keeps in-frame clones, though not all of them. The sample records 2 million to 3 million clones, more than 85% being singletons. The sample was naive CD4+ T cells from PBMCs. Subset in this sample: CD45RA+ positively selected. These receptors were taken from a young man in good health. Some clones in this sample may be carry-over from other donors' samples.

This chain joins TRBV4-1 and TRBJ2-7; D is unclear. Trimming pared 4 bases from V and 0 bases from J, leaving 16 bases between. The CDR3 sequence is 16 residues long. Germline lookup yields CDR1 MGHRA and CDR2 YSYEKL. CDR3 DNA: TGCGCCAGCAGCCGGTTGGTCCAGACCAGCTCCTACGAGCAGTACTTC. This codes for CASSRLVQTSSYEQYF.

The CDR3, as DNA: TGTGCCAGCAGTACTAGCGGGAGGACCCCAAAGCCGTTCTTC. Amino acid sequence: CASSTSGRTPKPFF. The V gene is TRBV25-1, the J gene TRBJ2-1, with 12 bases fitting TRBD2. Germline V gives CDR1 MGHDK, CDR2 SYGVNS. The CDR3 spans 14 residues. V shed 5 bases, J shed 15 bases, and the junction held 11 bases outside the gene matches. The whole variable domain, filled in from reference TRBV25-1 and TRBJ2-1, reads EADIYQTPRYLVIGTGKKITLECSQTMGHDKMYWYQQDPGMELHLIHYSYGVNSTEKGDLSSESTVSRIRTEHFPLTLESARPSHTSQYLCASSTSGRTPKPFFGPGTRLTVL.

The chain is built from TRBV5-3 and TRBJ2-7; D tentatively fits TRBD1 or TRBD2 (5 bases each). TRBV5-3 is marked as an open reading frame, function uncertain. V gave up 0 bases and J gave up 3 bases, with 10 bases separating them. This CDR3 spans 14 amino acids. Written as DNA, the CDR3 is TGTGCCAGAAGCTTGGACGGGACGGTCTACGAGCAGTACTTC. This sequence encodes CARSLDGTVYEQYF.

The CDR3 bases are TGTGCCAGCAGTTACGGGGGACAGGGTAATCAGCCCCAGCATTTT. Protein: CASSYGGQGNQPQHF. The rearrangement joins TRBV6-5 to TRBJ1-5; 9 nucleotides line up with TRBD1. This CDR3 contains 15 residues. Germline CDR1 reads MNHEY; CDR2 reads SVGAGI. With V trimmed by 2 bases and J by 4 bases, 3 bases remained unmatched.

This clone was counted a single time. The gene calls are TRBV29-1 and TRBJ1-5, with TRBD1 as a possible D gene (5 bases). V shed 4 bases and J shed 0 bases, with 25 bases lying between them. CDR3 length equals 19 residues. The germline V gene has CDR1 SQVTM and CDR2 ANQGSEA. CDR3: CSVVSGADPPGPSNQPQHF. CDR3 bases: TGCAGCGTTGTATCTGGGGCCGACCCGCCGGGACCTAGCAATCAGCCCCAGCATTTT.

With regard to this clone: The sample has other DNA sequences that encode this CDR3 too. The V gene is TRBV7-6, the J gene TRBJ2-5; perhaps TRBD2 as D (6 bases). The V end was cut by 4 bases, the J end by 9 bases, with 15 bases between. This CDR3 is built from 13 residues. Germline V gene data show CDR1 as SGHVS and CDR2 as FNYEAQ. CDR3 in amino acids: CASSSGLGGAQYF. DNA of the CDR3: TGTGCCAGCAGCTCAGGGCTCGGGGGAGCCCAGTACTTC.

The chain has TRBV18 and TRBJ1-2; D uncertain. This CDR3 contains 15 residues. Per germline, CDR1 KGHSH and CDR2 LQKENI. V was pared by 3 bases and J by 4 bases, with 15 bases between. CDR3 region: CASSPSQNSVYGYTF. The DNA for the CDR3 is TGTGCCAGCTCACCCTCTCAGAACTCTGTCTATGGCTACACCTTC.

The chain is built from TRBV28 and TRBJ1-4; D might be TRBD1 (6 bases). The ends were cut back, 5 bases at V and 4 bases at J, with 23 bases in the middle. Germline V gene lookup returns CDR1 MDHEN and CDR2 SYDVKM. The CDR3 runs to 18 residues. Here the CDR3 DNA reads TGTGCCAGCAGTCCCCCAGGGGTTAATGGGGTGGATAATGAAAAACTGTTTTTT. Its translation: CASSPPGVNGVDNEKLFF.

The gene calls are TRBV4-1 and TRBJ1-2; TRBD1 agrees at 10 bases. From germline, CDR1 is MGHRA and CDR2 YSYEKL. The ends lost 3 bases at V and 4 bases at J; junction bases unmatched: 5. The CDR3 is 15 amino acids. The CDR3 DNA reads TGCGCCAGCAGCCAGGGGACAGGGGAGGGCTATGGCTACACCTTC. It specifies CASSQGTGEGYGYTF.

The chain has TRBV4-1 and TRBJ2-3; TRBD1 or TRBD2 may be the D gene (5 bases each). Between the trimmed V and J ends, which lost 4 bases and 2 bases, there was a span of 31 bases. CDR1 MGHRA and CDR2 YSYEKL come from the germline V gene. CDR3 length: 21 amino acids. The DNA for the CDR3 is TGCGCCAGCAGCCGATTTACCACCGGGACGCCGGGCCTGAAATTCACAGATACGCAGTATTTT. Translated: CASSRFTTGTPGLKFTDTQYF.

This rearrangement joins TRBV6-1 to TRBJ2-7; D remains unclear. From germline, CDR1 is MNHNS and CDR2 SASEGT. This CDR3 contains 16 residues. V shed 0 bases and J shed 0 bases, with 12 bases lying between them. This chain's CDR3 is CASSEARVLVSYEQYF. CDR3 coding DNA: TGTGCCAGCAGTGAAGCTAGAGTTTTAGTCTCCTACGAGCAGTACTTC.

This rearrangement joins TRBV27 to TRBJ1-1, with a tentative D call TRBD1 (5 bases). Germline V gene lookup returns CDR1 MNHEY and CDR2 SMNVEV (reference sequence). The CDR3 has 13 residues. V was trimmed by 7 bases and J by 5 bases, leaving 14 bases between them. This chain's CDR3 is CASTLRKGTEAFF. The CDR3, as DNA: TGTGCCAGCACCCTCCGGAAGGGGACTGAAGCTTTCTTT.

This chain connects TRBV10-2 to TRBJ1-2; D not resolved. Germline V gene data show CDR1 as WSHSY and CDR2 as SAAADI. The CDR3 runs 13 residues. Trimming removed 3 bases from V and 4 bases from J, with 9 bases in between. The CDR3 nucleotides read TGCGCCAGCAGTGATCCAGGCCTCTATGGCTACACCTTC. Protein: CASSDPGLYGYTF.

To note about this clone: In the same sample, other DNA sequences code for this CDR3. The chain joins TRBV5-4 to TRBJ2-5; D gene uncertain. The CDR3 is made up of 13 amino acids. The V end was cut by 1 base, the J end by 3 bases, with 7 bases between. CDR1 SGHNT and CDR2 YYREEE come from the germline V gene (reference sequence). The DNA for the CDR3 is TGTGCCAGCAGCTTGCCCTGGGAAGAGACCCAGTACTTC. Its translation: CASSLPWEETQYF.